The source of this TCR beta chain is a study of blood T cell repertoires in COVID-19. This clone was counted once. Libraries were prepared by immunoSEQ multiplex PCR; TCRdb keeps only in-frame clonotypes and omits some of them. The table records about 59,000 clones, 80% of them present only once. Germline V CDR1 and CDR2: LGHDT, YNNKEL (reference sequence). The ends lost 1 base at V and 0 bases at J; junction bases unmatched: 10. The CDR3 extends over 18 amino acids. The V call is TRBV3-1 (or the pseudogene TRBV3-2), the J call TRBJ2-5, with 8 bases identical to TRBD2. The receptor was derived from a man between 60 and 75 years old with acute or convalescent COVID-19. Source material: peripheral blood. This chain's CDR3 is CASSQVDVLAGHQETQYF. In DNA, the CDR3 is TGTGCCAGCAGCCAAGTTGATGTGCTAGCGGGCCACCAAGAGACCCAGTACTTC.